Reported below is one TCR beta chain. The germline V and J ends were trimmed by 5 bases and 2 bases, with 17 bases remaining between them. The germline CDR1 and CDR2 sequences are SGHAT and FQNNGV. The CDR3 has 16 amino acids. This sample was taken from a study of blood T cell repertoires in COVID-19. Profiled with immunoSEQ multiplex PCR; TCRdb holds only in-frame clones, not every one. This table holds approximately 100,000 clones, roughly 80% found once. The TCR was taken from a human donor in a cohort sampled during active COVID-19. J is TRBJ2-3 and V is TRBV11-2, with D possibly matching TRBD1 (5 bases). Material: peripheral blood. CDR3 sequence reads: CASSTGHQRFTDTQYF. In nucleotides, the CDR3 is TGTGCCAGCAGCACTGGACACCAGCGTTTCACAGATACGCAGTATTTT.